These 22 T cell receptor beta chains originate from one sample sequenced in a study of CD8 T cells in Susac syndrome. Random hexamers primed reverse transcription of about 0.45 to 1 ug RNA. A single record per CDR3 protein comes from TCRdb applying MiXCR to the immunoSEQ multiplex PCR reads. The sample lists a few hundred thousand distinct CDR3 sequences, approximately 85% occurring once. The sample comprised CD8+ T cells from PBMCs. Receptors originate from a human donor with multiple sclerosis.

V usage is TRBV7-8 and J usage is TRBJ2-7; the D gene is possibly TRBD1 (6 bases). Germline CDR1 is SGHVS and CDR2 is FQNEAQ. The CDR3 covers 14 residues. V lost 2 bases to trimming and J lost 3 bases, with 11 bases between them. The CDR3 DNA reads TGTGCCAGCAGCTTATTGGGGACAATCTACGAGCAGTACTTC. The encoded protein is CASSLLGTIYEQYF.

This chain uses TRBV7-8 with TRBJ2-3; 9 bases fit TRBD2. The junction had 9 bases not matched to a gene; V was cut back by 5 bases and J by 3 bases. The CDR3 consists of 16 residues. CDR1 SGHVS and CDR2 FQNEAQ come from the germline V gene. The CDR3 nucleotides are TGTGCCAGCAGCGCCTACCTAGCGGGGCCTACAGATACGCAGTATTTT. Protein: CASSAYLAGPTDTQYF.

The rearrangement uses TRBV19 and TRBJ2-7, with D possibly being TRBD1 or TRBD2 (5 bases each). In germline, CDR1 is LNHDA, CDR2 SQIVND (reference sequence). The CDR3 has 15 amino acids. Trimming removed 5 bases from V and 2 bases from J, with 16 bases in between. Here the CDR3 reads CASSDGATPTYEQYF. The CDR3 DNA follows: TGTGCCAGTAGTGACGGGGCGACACCTACCTACGAGCAGTACTTC.

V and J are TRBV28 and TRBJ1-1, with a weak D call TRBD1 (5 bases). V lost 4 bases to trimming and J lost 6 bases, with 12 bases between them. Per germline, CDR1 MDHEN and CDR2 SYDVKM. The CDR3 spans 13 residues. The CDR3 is CASSSPGGSEAFF. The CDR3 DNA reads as TGTGCCAGCAGTTCGCCCGGGGGTTCTGAAGCTTTCTTT.

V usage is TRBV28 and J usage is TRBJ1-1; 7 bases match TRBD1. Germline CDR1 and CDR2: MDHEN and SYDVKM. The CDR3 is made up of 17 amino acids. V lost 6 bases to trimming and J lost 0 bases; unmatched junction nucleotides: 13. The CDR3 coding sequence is TGTGCCAGCAGCCCCCGACAGGGCCGAACCTTGAACACTGAAGCTTTCTTT. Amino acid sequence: CASSPRQGRTLNTEAFF.

The CDR3 spells CATSVRLAGAEQFF. CDR3 nucleotide sequence: TGTGCCACCAGCGTTAGACTAGCGGGAGCTGAGCAGTTCTTC. The chain is built from TRBV15 and TRBJ2-1, with TRBD2 identical over 12 bases. This CDR3 spans 14 amino acids. Trimming took 5 bases from V and 9 from J; bases not matched to a gene: 5. Germline V gives CDR1 LNHNV, CDR2 YYDKDF (reference sequence).

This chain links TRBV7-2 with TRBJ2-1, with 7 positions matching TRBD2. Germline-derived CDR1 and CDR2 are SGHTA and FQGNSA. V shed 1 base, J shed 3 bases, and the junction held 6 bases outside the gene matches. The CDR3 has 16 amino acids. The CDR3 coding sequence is TGTGCCAGCAGCTTAGTGGCTAGCGGATACTACAATGAGCAGTTCTTC. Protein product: CASSLVASGYYNEQFF.

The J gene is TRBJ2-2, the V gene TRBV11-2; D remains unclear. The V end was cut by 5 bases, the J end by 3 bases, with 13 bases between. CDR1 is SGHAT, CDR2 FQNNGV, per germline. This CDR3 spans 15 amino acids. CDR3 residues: CASSAFPMDTGELFF. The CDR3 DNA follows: TGTGCCAGCAGCGCCTTCCCGATGGACACCGGGGAGCTGTTTTTT.

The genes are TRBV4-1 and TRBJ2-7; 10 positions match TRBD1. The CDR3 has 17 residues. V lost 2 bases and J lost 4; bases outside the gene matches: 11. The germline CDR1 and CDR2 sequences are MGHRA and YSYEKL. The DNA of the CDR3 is TGCGCCAGCAGCCAAAATTATGGACAGGGGGTGGGTTACGAGCAGTACTTC. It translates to CASSQNYGQGVGYEQYF.

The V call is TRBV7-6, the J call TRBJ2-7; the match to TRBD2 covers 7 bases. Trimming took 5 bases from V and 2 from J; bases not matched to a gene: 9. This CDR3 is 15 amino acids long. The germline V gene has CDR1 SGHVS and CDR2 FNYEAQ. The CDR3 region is CASSQLGGLAYEQYF. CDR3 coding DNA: TGTGCCAGCAGCCAGCTCGGGGGGTTGGCCTACGAGCAGTACTTC.

DNA of the CDR3: TGTGCCAGCAGCTTTGGGGAACAGGACTACGAGCAGTACTTC. It translates to CASSFGEQDYEQYF. The V and J genes are TRBV7-6 and TRBJ2-7; D perhaps matches TRBD1 (5 bases). CDR3 length: 14 amino acids. Germline values: CDR1 SGHVS, CDR2 FNYEAQ. Trimming left V 3 bases short and J 3 bases short, with 12 bases between.

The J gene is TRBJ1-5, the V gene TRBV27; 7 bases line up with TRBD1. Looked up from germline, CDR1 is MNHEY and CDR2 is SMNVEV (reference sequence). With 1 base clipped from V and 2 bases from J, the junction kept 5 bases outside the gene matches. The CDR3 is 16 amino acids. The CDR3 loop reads CASSLWGTDGNQPQHF. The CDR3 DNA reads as TGTGCCAGCAGTTTATGGGGGACAGACGGCAATCAGCCCCAGCATTTT.

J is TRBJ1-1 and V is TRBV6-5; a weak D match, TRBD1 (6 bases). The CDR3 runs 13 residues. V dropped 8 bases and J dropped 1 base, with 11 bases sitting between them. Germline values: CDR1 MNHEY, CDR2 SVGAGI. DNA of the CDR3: TGTGCCAGCGCGACAGGTTCGAACACTGAAGCTTTCTTT. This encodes CASATGSNTEAFF.

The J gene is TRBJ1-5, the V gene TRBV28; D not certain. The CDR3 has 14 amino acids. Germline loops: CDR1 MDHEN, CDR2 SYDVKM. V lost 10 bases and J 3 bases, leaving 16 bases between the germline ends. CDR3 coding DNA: TGTGCCACCCAAGGGAGCCTTGTCAATCAGCCCCAGCATTTT. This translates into CATQGSLVNQPQHF.

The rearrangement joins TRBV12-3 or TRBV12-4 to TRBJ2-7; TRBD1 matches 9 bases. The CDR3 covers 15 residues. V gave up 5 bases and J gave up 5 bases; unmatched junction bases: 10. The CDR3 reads CASSPPGTGKNEQYF. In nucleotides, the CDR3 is TGTGCCAGCAGTCCCCCCGGGACAGGGAAGAACGAGCAGTACTTC.

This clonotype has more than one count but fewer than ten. The CDR3 region has the DNA TGCGCCAGCAGCCATAACGACAGGGGAAGAGGCTACACCTTC. It encodes CASSHNDRGRGYTF. This chain links TRBV4-1 with TRBJ1-2; 8 bases are shared with TRBD1. There are 14 residues in the CDR3. Trimming took 3 bases from V and 8 from J; bases not matched to a gene: 8. Germline loops: CDR1 MGHRA, CDR2 YSYEKL.

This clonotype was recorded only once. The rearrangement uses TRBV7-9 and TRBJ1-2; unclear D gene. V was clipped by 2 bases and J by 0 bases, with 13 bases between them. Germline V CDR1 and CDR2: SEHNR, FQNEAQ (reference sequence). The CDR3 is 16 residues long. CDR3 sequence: CASSLLLAETNYGYTF. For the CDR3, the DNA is TGTGCCAGCAGCTTACTCTTAGCCGAAACTAACTATGGCTACACCTTC.

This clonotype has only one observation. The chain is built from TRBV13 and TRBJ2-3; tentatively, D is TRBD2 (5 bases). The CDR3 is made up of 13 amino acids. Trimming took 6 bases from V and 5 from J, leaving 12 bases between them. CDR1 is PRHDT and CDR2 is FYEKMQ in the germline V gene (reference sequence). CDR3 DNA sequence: TGTGCCAGCAGGGAGGAGGAAATAGATACGCAGTATTTT. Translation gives CASREEEIDTQYF.

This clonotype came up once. The CDR3: CASSLLREGRTDTQYF. The CDR3 DNA reads TGTGCCAGCAGCTTGCTGCGGGAGGGTCGAACAGATACGCAGTATTTT. The chain is built from TRBV13 and TRBJ2-3, with 9 bases aligning to TRBD2. With V trimmed by 3 bases and J by 3 bases, 7 bases remained unmatched. CDR1 and CDR2 (germline): PRHDT, FYEKMQ (reference sequence). The CDR3 is 16 amino acids.

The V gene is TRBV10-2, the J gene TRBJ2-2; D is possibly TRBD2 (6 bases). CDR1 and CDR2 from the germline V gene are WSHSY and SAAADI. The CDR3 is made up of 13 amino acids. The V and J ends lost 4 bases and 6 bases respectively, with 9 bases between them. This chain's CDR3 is CASSVGGAGELFF. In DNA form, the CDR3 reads TGCGCCAGCAGTGTAGGCGGGGCCGGGGAGCTGTTTTTT.

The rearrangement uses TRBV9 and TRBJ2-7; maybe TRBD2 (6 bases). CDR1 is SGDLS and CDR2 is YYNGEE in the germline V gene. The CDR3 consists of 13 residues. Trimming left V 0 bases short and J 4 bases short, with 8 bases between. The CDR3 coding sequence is TGTGCCAGCAGCGTAGGGGCGGGGTACGAGCAGTACTTC. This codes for CASSVGAGYEQYF.

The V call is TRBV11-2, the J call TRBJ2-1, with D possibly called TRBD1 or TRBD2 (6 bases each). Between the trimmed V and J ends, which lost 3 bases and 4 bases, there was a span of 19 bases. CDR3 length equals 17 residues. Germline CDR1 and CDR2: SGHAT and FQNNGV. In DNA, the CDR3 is TGTGCCAGCAGCTTGGGTTTTGGGGGGCCGGTTTACAATGAGCAGTTCTTC. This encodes CASSLGFGGPVYNEQFF.